This T cell receptor (beta chain) was profiled in a study of T cells in tuberculosis. Generated by immunoSEQ multiplex PCR, the TCRdb table keeps only in-frame clones and is missing some. The sample lists 35,000 to 55,000 clones, approximately 94% occurring once. The CDR3 has 16 amino acids. Germline CDR1 is LGHNA and CDR2 is YSLEER. Trimming stripped 4 bases from V and 0 bases from J, with 12 bases between. This chain uses TRBV4-3 with TRBJ2-2; no definite D call. The receptor was derived from a donor aged 10 to 29 with latent tuberculosis or without tuberculosis infection. Some clones in this sample may be carry-over from other donors' samples. Sequenced input: PBMCs. For the CDR3, the DNA is TGCGCCAGCAGCCCCAGGCCGTTCACGAACACCGGGGAGCTGTTTTTT. Translating it yields CASSPRPFTNTGELFF.